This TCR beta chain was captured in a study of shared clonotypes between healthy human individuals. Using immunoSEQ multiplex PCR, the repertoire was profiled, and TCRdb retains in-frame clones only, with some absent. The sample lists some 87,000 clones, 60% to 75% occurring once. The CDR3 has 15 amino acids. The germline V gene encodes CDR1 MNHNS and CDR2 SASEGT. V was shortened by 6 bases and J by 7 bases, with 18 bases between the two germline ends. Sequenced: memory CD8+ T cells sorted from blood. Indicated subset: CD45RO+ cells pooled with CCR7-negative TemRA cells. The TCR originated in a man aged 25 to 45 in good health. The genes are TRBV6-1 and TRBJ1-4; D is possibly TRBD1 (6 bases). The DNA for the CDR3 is TGTGCCAGCAGCGTTGAAATTCCAGGGGCTGAAAAACTGTTTTTT. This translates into CASSVEIPGAEKLFF.